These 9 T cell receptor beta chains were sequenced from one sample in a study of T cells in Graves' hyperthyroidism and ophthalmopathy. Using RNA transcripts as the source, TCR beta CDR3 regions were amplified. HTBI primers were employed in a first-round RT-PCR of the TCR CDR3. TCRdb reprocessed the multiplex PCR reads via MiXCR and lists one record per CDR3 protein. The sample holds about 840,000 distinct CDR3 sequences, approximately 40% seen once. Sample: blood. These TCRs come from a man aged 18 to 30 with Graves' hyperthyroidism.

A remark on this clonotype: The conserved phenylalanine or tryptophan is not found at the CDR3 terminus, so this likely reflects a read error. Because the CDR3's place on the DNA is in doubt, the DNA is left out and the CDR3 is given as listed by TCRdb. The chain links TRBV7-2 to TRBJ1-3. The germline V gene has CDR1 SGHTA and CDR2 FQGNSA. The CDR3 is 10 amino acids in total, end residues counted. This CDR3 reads CASSLAVRGT.

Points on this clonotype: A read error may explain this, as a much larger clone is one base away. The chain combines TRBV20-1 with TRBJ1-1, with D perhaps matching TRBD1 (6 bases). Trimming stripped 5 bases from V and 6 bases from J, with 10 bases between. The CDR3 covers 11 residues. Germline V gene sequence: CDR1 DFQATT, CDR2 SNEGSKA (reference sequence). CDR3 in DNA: TGCAGTGCTCCAGAGGGGGCTGAAGCTTTCTTT. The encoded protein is CSAPEGAEAFF.

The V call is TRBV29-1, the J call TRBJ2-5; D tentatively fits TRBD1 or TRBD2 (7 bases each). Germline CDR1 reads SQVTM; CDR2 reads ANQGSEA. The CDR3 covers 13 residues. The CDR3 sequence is CRTRGGSQETQYF. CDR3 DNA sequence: TGCAGGACCAGGGGGGGGTCCCAAGAGACCCAGTACTTC.

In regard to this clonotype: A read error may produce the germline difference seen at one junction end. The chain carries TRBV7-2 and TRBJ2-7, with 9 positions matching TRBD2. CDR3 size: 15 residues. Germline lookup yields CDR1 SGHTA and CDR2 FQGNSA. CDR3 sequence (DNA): TGTGCCAGCAGCCAAGAGCGACTAGCGGTCCACGAGCAGTACTTT. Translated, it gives CASSQERLAVHEQYF. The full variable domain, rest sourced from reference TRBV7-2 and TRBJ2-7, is GAGVSQSPSNKVTEKGKDVELRCDPISGHTALYWYRQSLGQGLEFLIYFQGNSAPDKSGLPSDRFSAERTGGSVSTLTIQRTQQEDSAVYLCASSQERLAVHEQYFGPGTRLTVT.

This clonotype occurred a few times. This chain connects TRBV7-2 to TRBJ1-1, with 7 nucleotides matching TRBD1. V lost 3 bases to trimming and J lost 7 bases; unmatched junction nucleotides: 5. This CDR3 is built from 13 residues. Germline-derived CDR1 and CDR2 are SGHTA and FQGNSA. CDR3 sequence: CASSFLRDSEAFF. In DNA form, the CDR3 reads TGTGCCAGCAGCTTCCTCCGGGACAGTGAAGCTTTCTTT. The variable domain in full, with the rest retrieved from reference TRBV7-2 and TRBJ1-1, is GAGVSQSPSNKVTEKGKDVELRCDPISGHTALYWYRQSLGQGLEFLIYFQGNSAPDKSGLPSDRFSAERTGGSVSTLTIQRTQQEDSAVYLCASSFLRDSEAFFGQGTRLTVV.

CDR3 loop: CSSSLDQPQHF. The CDR3 nucleotides read TGCAGCAGTTCCTTGGATCAGCCCCAGCATTTT. This chain joins TRBV29-1 and TRBJ1-5; D gene uncertain. The CDR3 is made up of 11 amino acids. The V and J ends lost 8 bases and 5 bases respectively, with 10 bases between them. Germline-derived CDR1 and CDR2 are SQVTM and ANQGSEA.

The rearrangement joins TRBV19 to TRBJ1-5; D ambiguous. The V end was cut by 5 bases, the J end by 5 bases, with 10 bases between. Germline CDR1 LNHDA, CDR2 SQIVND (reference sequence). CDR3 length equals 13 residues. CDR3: CASSLKVDQPQHF. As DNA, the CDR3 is TGTGCCAGTAGTCTCAAGGTGGATCAGCCCCAGCATTTT.

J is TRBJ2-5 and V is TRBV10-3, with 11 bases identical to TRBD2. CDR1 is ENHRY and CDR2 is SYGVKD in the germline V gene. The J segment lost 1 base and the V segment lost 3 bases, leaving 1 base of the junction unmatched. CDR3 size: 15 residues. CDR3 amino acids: CAISEGLAGQETQYF. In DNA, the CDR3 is TGTGCCATCAGTGAAGGACTAGCGGGCCAAGAGACCCAGTACTTC.

The CDR3 DNA sequence: TGTGCCAGCAGTTACAAGGCTGCGGGGACCCAGTACTTC. Amino acids: CASSYKAAGTQYF. The gene calls are TRBV7-9 and TRBJ2-5; a weak D match, TRBD2 (5 bases). The CDR3 is 13 residues long. Trimming stripped 6 bases from V and 7 bases from J, with 15 bases between. Germline values: CDR1 SEHNR, CDR2 FQNEAQ (reference sequence).